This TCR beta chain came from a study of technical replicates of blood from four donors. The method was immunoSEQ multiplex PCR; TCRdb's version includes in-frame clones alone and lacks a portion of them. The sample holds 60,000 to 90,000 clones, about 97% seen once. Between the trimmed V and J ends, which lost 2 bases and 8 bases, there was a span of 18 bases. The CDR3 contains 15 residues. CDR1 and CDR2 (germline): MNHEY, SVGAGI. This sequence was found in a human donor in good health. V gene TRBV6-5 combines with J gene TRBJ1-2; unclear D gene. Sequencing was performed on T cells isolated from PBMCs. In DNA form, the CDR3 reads TGTGCCAGCAGTTACGGCGGACCGGGGTATGACGGCTACACCTTC. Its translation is CASSYGGPGYDGYTF.